This TCR beta chain stems from a study of CD8 T cells in ankylosing spondylitis. The study's findings and limits: Made up of 7 to 9 highly homologous variants, a TCR beta motif appeared characteristic of ankylosing spondylitis blood. There were earlier reports of some motif variants in reactive arthritis synovial fluid and blood. Disease-associated clones were reportedly significantly overrepresented in matched ankylosing spondylitis synovial fluid. Disease-linked clones bore a CD8+ phenotype and were relatively rare in peripheral blood.

Each CDR3 protein is one row after TCRdb ran MiXCR on the 5' RACE reads. The repertoire holds fewer than 550,000 distinct CDR3 sequences, roughly 5.2% seen once, with 3% to 4.5% in the top ten. This CDR3 comprises 13 residues. V was pared by 0 bases and J by 8 bases, with 9 bases between. Germline-derived CDR1 and CDR2 are LGHDT and YNNKEL (reference sequence). This clonotype was counted ten times or more. Antigen unknown. The sequencing input was blood, either unsorted or a sorted T cell fraction (not recorded which). The chain uses TRBV3-1 and TRBJ2-3; tentative D call: TRBD2 (6 bases). This clonotype was obtained from a male donor with ankylosing spondylitis. CDR3 protein: CASSQEVGGTQYF. The CDR3 DNA reads TGTGCCAGCAGCCAAGAAGTGGGGGGTACGCAGTATTTT.